This T cell receptor (beta chain) was obtained from a study of cytomegalovirus exposure and HLA in healthy donors. General study points: Reports described diagnosis of cytomegalovirus status by the classifier as highly specific and sensitive. A later analysis appeared to link common viral pathogens to several of the most significant clusters. It was confirmed in vitro that a few of the CMV-associated chains were specific for CMV antigens.

With 60 Vbeta and 13 Jbeta primers, the PCR was carried out. Repertoires were generated with immunoSEQ multiplex PCR, while TCRdb's copy carries only in-frame clones and drops some. The sample lists about 160,000 clones, roughly four fifths seen once, with about 10% in the top ten. On this clone itself: Its antigen is still unknown.

The ends were cut back, 2 bases at V and 5 bases at J, with 12 bases in the middle. CDR3 length equals 14 residues. Germline CDR1 is SGHTA and CDR2 is FQGNSA. The sequenced sample was PBMCs. The sequence came from a man between 50 and 59 years old in good health and CMV-seropositive. The chain couples TRBV7-2 to TRBJ2-5; D is perhaps TRBD2 (7 bases). The CDR3 sequence is CASSLTRGGETQYF. DNA for the CDR3: TGTGCCAGCAGCTTAACCAGGGGAGGGGAGACCCAGTACTTC.